This paragraph covers one TCR beta chain sequence. The CDR3 is 14 residues long. The germline CDR1 and CDR2 sequences are SNHLY and FYNNEI. The ends lost 6 bases at V and 3 bases at J; junction bases unmatched: 7. The record originates from a study of graft-versus-host responses after intestinal transplantation. The method was immunoSEQ multiplex PCR; TCRdb's version includes in-frame clones alone and lacks a portion of them. The table shows around 12,000 clones, with 70% to 85% occurring only once. This receptor was obtained from a human patient who received an intestinal transplant, so some T cells may come from the graft donor. The chain combines TRBV2 with TRBJ1-1; 7 positions agree with TRBD1. Material: PBMCs, obtained around 320 days after intestinal transplant. This chain's CDR3 is CASSYRGSYTEAFF. In DNA, the CDR3 is TGTGCCAGCAGCTACAGGGGCTCCTACACTGAAGCTTTCTTT. Drawing the rest from reference TRBV2 and TRBJ1-1, the complete variable domain is EPEVTQTPSHQVTQMGQEVILRCVPISNHLYFYWYRQILGQKVEFLVSFYNNEISEKSEIFDDQFSVERPDGSNFTLKIRSTKLEDSAMYFCASSYRGSYTEAFFGQGTRLTVV.